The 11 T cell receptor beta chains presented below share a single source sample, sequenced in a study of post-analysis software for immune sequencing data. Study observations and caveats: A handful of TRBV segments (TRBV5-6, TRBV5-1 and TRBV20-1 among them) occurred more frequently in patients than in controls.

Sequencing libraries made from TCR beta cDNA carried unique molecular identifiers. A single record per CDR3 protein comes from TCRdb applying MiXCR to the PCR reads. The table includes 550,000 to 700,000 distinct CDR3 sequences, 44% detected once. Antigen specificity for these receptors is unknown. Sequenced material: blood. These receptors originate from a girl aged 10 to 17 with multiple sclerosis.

In nucleotides, the CDR3 is TGCGCCAGCAGCTTGGCGGGACAGGGTATAACTGAAGCTTTCTTT. It specifies CASSLAGQGITEAFF. This rearrangement joins TRBV5-1 to TRBJ1-1; the match to TRBD1 covers 9 bases. Trimming cost V 0 bases and J 5 bases; bases outside gene matches: 5. Per germline, CDR1 SGHRS and CDR2 YFSETQ. CDR3 size: 15 residues.

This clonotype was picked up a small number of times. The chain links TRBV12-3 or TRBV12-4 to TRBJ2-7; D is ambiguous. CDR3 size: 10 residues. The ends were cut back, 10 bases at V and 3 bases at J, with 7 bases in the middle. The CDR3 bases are TGTGCCATCCTGGGCTACGAGCAGTACTTC. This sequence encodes CAILGYEQYF.

CDR3 loop: CSARVARLNTEAFF. CDR3 nucleotides: TGCAGTGCTAGAGTGGCCAGGTTGAACACTGAAGCTTTCTTT. The chain links TRBV20-1 to TRBJ1-1; D is unclear. CDR1 and CDR2 from the germline V gene are DFQATT and SNEGSKA (reference sequence). V was shortened by 1 base and J by 0 bases, with 9 bases between the two germline ends. The CDR3 spans 14 residues.

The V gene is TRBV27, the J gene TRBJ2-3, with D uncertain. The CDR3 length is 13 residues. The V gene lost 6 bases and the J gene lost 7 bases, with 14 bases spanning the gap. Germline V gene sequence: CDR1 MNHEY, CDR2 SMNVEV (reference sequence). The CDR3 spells CASSPYRDHTQYF. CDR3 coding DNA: TGTGCCAGCAGCCCTTATAGGGATCATACGCAGTATTTT.

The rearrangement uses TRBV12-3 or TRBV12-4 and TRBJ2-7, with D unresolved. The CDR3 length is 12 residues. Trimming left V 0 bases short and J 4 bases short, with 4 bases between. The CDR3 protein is CASSLAWYEQYF. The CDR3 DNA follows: TGTGCCAGCAGTTTAGCGTGGTACGAGCAGTACTTC.

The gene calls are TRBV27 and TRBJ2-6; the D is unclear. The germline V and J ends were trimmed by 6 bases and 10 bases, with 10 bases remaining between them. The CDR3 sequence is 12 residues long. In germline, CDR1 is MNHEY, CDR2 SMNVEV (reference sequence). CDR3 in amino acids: CASSWEGNVLTF. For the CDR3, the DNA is TGTGCCAGCAGCTGGGAAGGTAACGTCCTGACTTTC.

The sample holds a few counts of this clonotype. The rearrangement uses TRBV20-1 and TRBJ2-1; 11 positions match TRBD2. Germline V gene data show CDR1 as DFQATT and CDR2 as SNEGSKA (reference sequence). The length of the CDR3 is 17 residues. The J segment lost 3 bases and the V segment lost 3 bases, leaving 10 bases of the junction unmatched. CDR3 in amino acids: CSASGLTSGMGYNEQFF. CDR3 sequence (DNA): TGCAGTGCTAGTGGGCTGACTAGCGGGATGGGCTACAATGAGCAGTTCTTC.

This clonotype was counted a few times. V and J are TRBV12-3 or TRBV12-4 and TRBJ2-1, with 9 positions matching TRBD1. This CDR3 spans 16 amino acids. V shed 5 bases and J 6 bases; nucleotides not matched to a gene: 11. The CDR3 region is CASSARTGGRGNEQFF. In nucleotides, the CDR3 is TGTGCCAGCAGTGCCCGAACAGGGGGCAGGGGCAATGAGCAGTTCTTC.

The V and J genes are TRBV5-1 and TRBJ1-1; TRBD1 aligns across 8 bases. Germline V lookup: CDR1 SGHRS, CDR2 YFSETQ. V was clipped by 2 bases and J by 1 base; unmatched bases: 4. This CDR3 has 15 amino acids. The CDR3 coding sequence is TGCGCCAGCAGCTTCACCGGGACAGGGAACACTGAAGCTTTCTTT. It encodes CASSFTGTGNTEAFF.

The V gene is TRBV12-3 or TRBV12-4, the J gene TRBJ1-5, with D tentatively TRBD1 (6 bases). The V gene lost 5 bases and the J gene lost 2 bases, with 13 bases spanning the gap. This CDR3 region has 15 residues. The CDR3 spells CASSPRGRGNQPQHF. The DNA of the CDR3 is TGTGCCAGCAGTCCCAGGGGTCGCGGCAATCAGCCCCAGCATTTT.

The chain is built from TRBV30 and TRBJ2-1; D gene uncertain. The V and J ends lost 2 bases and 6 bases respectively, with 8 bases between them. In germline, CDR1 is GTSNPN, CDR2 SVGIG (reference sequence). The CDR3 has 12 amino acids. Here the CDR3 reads CAWSHLLNEQFF. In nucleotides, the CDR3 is TGTGCCTGGAGTCACTTACTCAATGAGCAGTTCTTC. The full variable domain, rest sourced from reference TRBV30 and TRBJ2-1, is SQTIHQWPATLVQPVGSPLSLECTVEGTSNPNLYWYRQAAGRGLQLLFYSVGIGQISSEVPQNLSASRPQDRQFILSSKKLLLSDSGFYLCAWSHLLNEQFFGPGTRLTVL.